A selection of T cell receptor beta chains follows, all from one sample in a study of Tregs in tolerant kidney transplant recipients. Assay used: immunoSEQ multiplex PCR; TCRdb lists only in-frame clones, some missing. Of about 240,000 clones listed, about 80% are singletons. Sequencing was performed on CD4+ T cells from blood. The receptors shown here come from a human donor in good health. CDR3s include the opening cysteine and the closing phenylalanine or tryptophan. The D gene is left open where the match is weak.

V gene	J gene	D gene	CDR3 length	CDR3 protein	CDR3 DNA
TRBV6-1	TRBJ1-4	TRBD1	13	CAIQQGRNEKLFF	TGTGCCATTCAACAGGGGAGAAATGAAAAACTGTTTTTT
TRBV5-6	TRBJ2-7	TRBD1	14	CASSLGQGYYEQYF	TGTGCCAGCAGCTTGGGACAGGGGTACTACGAGCAGTACTTC
TRBV20-1	TRBJ1-1	-	10	CSVEGTEAFF	TGCAGTGTCGAGGGAACTGAAGCTTTCTTT
TRBV7-9	TRBJ2-4	-	14	CASSLDPSSNIQYF	TGTGCCAGCAGCTTAGACCCCAGCTCAAACATTCAGTACTTC
TRBV6-5	TRBJ1-2	-	15	CASSYSGGASRGYTF	TGTGCCAGCAGTTACTCGGGGGGGGCGTCCCGTGGCTACACCTTC
TRBV19	TRBJ1-2	TRBD1	15	CASSLTGALNYGYTF	TGTGCCAGTAGTCTGACAGGGGCGCTCAACTATGGCTACACCTTC
TRBV7-2	TRBJ2-1	TRBD2	14	CASSFGGGDDEQFF	TGTGCCAGCAGCTTCGGCGGGGGGGACGATGAGCAGTTCTTC
TRBV29-1	TRBJ1-4	-	12	CSGGSGLEKLFF	TGCAGTGGGGGCTCCGGTCTTGAAAAACTGTTTTTT
TRBV5-1	TRBJ1-1	TRBD1	15	CASSLTDRVHTEAFF	TGCGCCAGCAGCTTGACGGACAGGGTTCACACTGAAGCTTTCTTT
TRBV9	TRBJ1-1	-	15	CASSVGEVVNTEAFF	TGTGCCAGCAGCGTCGGGGAGGTGGTAAACACTGAAGCTTTCTTT
TRBV30	TRBJ1-4	TRBD1	16	CAWSFTGGGPREKLFF	TGTGCCTGGAGTTTTACAGGGGGCGGACCGAGGGAAAAACTGTTTTTT